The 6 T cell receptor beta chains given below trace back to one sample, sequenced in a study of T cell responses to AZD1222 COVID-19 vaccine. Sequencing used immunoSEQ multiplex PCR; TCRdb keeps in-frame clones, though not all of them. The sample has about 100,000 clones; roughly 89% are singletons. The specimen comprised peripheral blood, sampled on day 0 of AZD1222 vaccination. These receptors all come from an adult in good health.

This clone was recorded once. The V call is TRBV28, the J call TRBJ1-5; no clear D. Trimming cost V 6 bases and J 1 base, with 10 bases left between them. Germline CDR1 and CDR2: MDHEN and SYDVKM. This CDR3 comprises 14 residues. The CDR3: CASRRDSSNQPQHF. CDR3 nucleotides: TGTGCCAGCAGGAGGGATTCGAGCAATCAGCCCCAGCATTTT.

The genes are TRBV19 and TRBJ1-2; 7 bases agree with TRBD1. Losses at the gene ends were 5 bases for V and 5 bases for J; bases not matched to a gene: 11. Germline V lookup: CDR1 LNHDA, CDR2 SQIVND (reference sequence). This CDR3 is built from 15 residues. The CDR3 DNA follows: TGTGCCAGTAGTCCCCGCCGGGACAGTACTTATGGCTACACCTTC. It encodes CASSPRRDSTYGYTF.

As DNA, the CDR3 is TGTGCCAGCAGGACAGGGTACACCGGGGAGCTGTTTTTT. It is translated as CASRTGYTGELFF. The rearrangement uses TRBV12-3 or TRBV12-4 and TRBJ2-2; 7 bases map to TRBD1. V lost 6 bases to trimming and J lost 3 bases; unmatched junction nucleotides: 1. The CDR3 length is 13 residues.

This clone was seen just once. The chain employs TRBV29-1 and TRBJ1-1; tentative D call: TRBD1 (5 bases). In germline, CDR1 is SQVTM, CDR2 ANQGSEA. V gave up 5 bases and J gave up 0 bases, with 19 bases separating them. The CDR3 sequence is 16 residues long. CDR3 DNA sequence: TGCAGCGTTCGCTTGACAGCGAGATTCATGAACACTGAAGCTTTCTTT. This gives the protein CSVRLTARFMNTEAFF.

CDR3 sequence reads: CASSPRMGKSTDTQYF. In DNA form, the CDR3 reads TGTGCCAGCAGCCCAAGGATGGGAAAAAGCACAGATACGCAGTATTTT. The chain has TRBV14 and TRBJ2-3; no definite D call. The CDR3 has 16 amino acids. The V end lost 4 bases, the J end lost 0 bases, and 14 bases lay between the germline ends. CDR1 and CDR2 from the germline V gene are SGHDN and FVKESK.

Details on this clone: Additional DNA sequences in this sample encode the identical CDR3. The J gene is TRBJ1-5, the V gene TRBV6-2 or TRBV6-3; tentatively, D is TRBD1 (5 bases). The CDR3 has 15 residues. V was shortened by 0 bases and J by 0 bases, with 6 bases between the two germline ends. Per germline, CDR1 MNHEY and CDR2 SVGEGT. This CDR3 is CASSYSGGSNQPQHF. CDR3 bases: TGTGCCAGCAGTTACTCCGGGGGTAGCAATCAGCCCCAGCATTTT.